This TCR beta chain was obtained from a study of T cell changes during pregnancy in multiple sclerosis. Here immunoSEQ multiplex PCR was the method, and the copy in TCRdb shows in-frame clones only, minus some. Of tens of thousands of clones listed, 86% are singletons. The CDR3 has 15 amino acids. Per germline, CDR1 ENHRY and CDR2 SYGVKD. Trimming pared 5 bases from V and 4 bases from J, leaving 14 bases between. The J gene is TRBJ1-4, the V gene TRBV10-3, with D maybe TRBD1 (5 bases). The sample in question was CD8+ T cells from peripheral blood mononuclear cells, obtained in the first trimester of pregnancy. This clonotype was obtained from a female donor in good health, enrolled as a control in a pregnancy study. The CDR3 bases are TGTGCCATCAGTAAGCGGGGGTCTGGTAATGAAAAACTGTTTTTT. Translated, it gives CAISKRGSGNEKLFF.